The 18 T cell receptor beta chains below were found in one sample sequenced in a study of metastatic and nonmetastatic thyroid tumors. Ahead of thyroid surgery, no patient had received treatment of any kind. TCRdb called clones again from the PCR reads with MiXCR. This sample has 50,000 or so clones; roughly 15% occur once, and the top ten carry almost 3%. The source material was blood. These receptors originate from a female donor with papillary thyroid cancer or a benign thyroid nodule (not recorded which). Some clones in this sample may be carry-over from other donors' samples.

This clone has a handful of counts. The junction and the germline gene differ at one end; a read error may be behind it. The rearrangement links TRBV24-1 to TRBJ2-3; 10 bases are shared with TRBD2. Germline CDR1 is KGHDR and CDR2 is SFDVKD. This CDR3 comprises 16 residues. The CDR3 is CANSVQPAGGQDTQYF. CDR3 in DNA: TGTGCCAACAGTGTGCAACCAGCGGGAGGGCAAGATACGCAGTATTTT.

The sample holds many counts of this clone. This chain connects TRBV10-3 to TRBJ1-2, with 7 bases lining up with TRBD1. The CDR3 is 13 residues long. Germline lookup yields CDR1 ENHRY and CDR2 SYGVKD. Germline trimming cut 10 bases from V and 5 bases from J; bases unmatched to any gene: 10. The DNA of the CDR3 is TGTGCCAGCCTTGACAGGGTAAATTATGGCTACACCTTC. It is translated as CASLDRVNYGYTF.

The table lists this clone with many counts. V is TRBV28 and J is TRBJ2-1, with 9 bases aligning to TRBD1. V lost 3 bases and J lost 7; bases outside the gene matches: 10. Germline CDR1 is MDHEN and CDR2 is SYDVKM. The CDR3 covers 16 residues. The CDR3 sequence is CASSLGTDRGGNEQFF. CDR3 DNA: TGTGCCAGCAGTTTGGGGACAGACAGGGGGGGGAATGAGCAGTTCTTC.

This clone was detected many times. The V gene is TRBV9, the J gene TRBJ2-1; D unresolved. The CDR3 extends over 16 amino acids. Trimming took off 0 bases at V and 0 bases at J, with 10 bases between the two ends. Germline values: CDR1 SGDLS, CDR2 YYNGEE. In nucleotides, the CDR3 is TGTGCCAGCAGCGTAGAGACCGCGAGCTCCTACAATGAGCAGTTCTTC. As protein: CASSVETASSYNEQFF.

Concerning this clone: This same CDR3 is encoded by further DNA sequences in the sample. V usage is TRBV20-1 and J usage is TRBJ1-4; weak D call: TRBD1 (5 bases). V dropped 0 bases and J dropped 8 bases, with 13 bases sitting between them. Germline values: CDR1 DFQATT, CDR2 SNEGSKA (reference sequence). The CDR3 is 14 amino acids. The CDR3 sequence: CSARDAPRDEKLFF. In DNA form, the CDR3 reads TGCAGTGCTAGAGATGCTCCCAGGGACGAAAAACTGTTTTTT.

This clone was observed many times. CDR3 sequence reads: CASSFTSDYGYTF. The CDR3 region has the DNA TGTGCCAGCAGCTTCACCTCGGACTATGGCTACACCTTC. The V gene is TRBV7-8, the J gene TRBJ1-2; D not resolved. The germline V gene has CDR1 SGHVS and CDR2 FQNEAQ. The CDR3 sequence is 13 residues long. V was cut by 3 bases and J by 3 bases, with 8 bases left in between.

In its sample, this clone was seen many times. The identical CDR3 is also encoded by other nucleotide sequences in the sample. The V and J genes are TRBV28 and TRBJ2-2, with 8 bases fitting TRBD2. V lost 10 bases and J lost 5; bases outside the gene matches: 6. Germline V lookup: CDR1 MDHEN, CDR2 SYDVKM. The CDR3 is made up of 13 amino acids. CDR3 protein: CATKAGGTGELFF. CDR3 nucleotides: TGTGCCACCAAGGCGGGGGGTACCGGGGAGCTGTTTTTT.

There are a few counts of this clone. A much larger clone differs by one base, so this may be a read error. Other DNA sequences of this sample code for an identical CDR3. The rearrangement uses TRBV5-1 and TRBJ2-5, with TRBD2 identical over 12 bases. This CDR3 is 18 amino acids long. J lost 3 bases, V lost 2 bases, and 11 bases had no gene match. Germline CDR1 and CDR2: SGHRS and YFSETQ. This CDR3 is CASSFLAGGGPEEETQYF. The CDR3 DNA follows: TGCGCCAGCAGCTTCCTAGCGGGAGGGGGCCCTGAAGAAGAGACCCAGTACTTC.

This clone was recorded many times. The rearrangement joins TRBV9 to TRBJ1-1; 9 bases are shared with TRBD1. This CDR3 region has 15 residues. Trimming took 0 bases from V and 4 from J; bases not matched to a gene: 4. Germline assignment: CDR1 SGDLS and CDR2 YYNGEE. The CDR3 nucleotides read TGTGCCAGCAGCGTAGGCCCGACAGGGGGCACTGAAGCTTTCTTT. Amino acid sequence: CASSVGPTGGTEAFF.

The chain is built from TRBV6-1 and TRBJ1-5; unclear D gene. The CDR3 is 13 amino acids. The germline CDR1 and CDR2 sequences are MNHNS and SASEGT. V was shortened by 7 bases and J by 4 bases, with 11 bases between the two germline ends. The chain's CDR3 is CASIYTVNQPQHF. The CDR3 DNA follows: TGTGCCAGCATCTATACCGTGAATCAGCCCCAGCATTTT.

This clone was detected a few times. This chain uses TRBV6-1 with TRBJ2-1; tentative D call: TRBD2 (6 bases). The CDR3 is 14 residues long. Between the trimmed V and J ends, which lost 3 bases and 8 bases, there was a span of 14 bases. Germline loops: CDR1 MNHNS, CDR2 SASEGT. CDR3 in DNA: TGTGCCAGCAGTGAGCTAGCGTGGTCGTATGAGCAGTTCTTC. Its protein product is CASSELAWSYEQFF.

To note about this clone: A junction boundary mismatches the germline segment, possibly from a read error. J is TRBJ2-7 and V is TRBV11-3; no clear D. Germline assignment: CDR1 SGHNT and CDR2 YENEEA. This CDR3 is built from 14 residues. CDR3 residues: CARSLVDPDYEQYF. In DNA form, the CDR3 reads TGTGCCAGAAGCTTGGTAGACCCGGACTACGAGCAGTACTTC.

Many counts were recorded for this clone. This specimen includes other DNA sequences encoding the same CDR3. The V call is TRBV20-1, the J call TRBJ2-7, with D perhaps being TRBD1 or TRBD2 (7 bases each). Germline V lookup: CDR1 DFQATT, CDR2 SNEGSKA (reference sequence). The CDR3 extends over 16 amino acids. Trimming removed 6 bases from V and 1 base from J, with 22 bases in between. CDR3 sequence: CSALTGEGAGSYEQYF. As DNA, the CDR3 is TGCAGTGCCCTCACAGGGGAAGGAGCGGGATCCTACGAGCAGTACTTC.

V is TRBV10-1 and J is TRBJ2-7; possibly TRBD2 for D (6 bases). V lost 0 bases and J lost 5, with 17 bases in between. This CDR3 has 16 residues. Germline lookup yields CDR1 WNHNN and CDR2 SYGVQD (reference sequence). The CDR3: CASSESSSWRGDEQYF. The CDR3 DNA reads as TGCGCCAGCAGTGAGTCGTCTTCGTGGAGGGGCGACGAGCAGTACTTC.

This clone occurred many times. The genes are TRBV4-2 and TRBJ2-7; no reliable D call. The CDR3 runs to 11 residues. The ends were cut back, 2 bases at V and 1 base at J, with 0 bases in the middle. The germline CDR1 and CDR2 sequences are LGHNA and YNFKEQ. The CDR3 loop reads CASSQSYEQYF. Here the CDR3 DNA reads TGTGCCAGCAGCCAATCCTACGAGCAGTACTTC.

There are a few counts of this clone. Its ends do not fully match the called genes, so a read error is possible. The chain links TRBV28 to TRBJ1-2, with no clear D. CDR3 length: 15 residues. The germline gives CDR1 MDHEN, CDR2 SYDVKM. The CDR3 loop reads CAISEYSRKPYGYTF. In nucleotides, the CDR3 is TGTGCCATCAGTGAATACTCCCGGAAACCCTATGGCTACACCTTC.

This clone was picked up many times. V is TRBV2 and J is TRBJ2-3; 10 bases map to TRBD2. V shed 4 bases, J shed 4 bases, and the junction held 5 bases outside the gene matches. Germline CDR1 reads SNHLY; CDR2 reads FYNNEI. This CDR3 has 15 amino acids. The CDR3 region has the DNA TGTGCCAGCAGTGGTCAGCGGGAGGGTTCAGATACGCAGTATTTT. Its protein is CASSGQREGSDTQYF.

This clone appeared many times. For the CDR3, the DNA is TGCAGTGCTAGGGCGGACAGGGCCCACGAGCAGTACTTC. This gives the protein CSARADRAHEQYF. The chain recombines TRBV20-1 with TRBJ2-7; 8 nucleotides line up with TRBD1. J was trimmed by 5 bases and V by 3 bases; bases with no gene match: 6. The CDR3 runs 13 residues. Germline lookup yields CDR1 DFQATT and CDR2 SNEGSKA (reference sequence).